The clone carrying this T cell receptor beta chain occurred a few times. This entry comes from a study of identical twins. Among all donors, each was a healthy Caucasian. One entry per CDR3 protein results from TCRdb running MiXCR on the 5' RACE reads. The sample carries 500,000 to 550,000 distinct CDR3 sequences, 20% to 25% recorded once. The CDR3 runs 15 residues. Trimming removed 4 bases from V and 5 bases from J, with 18 bases in between. Looked up from germline, CDR1 is SGHRS and CDR2 is YFSETQ. This sample also appeared in a second study, on T cells expressing NK-cell markers.

Sequencing used CD4+ T cells sorted from blood. The J gene is TRBJ2-5, the V gene TRBV5-1; perhaps TRBD2 as D (6 bases). This receptor was taken from a young woman in good health. CDR3 sequence (DNA): TGCGCCAGCAGCCCGGCCGGGACTTTCGGGGAGACCCAGTACTTC. Amino acid sequence: CASSPAGTFGETQYF.